The entry that follows covers one T cell receptor (beta chain) sequence. The source of the sample is a study of OX40 agonist ivuxolimab in advanced cancers. The CDR3 is 11 residues long. The germline V gene encodes CDR1 SEHNR and CDR2 FQNEAQ (reference sequence). V shed 1 base, J shed 12 bases, and the junction held 2 bases outside the gene matches. Libraries were prepared by immunoSEQ multiplex PCR; TCRdb keeps only in-frame clonotypes and omits some of them. The data show about 24,000 clones, less than 90% seen once. The source was CD4+ or CD8+ T cells sorted from blood, collected in a trial of the OX40 agonist ivuxolimab. V and J are TRBV7-9 and TRBJ1-2, with 7 bases identical to TRBD1. The sequence was collected from an adult with an advanced solid tumor such as melanoma, head and neck, liver or kidney cancer. CDR3 in amino acids: CASSLGTGNTF. The CDR3 DNA reads as TGTGCCAGCAGCTTAGGGACAGGAAACACCTTC.